The 9 T cell receptor beta chains presented below share a single source sample, sequenced in a study of blood T cell repertoires in COVID-19. Sequencing used immunoSEQ multiplex PCR; TCRdb keeps in-frame clones, though not all of them. This table holds some 150,000 clones, 75% to 85% found once. What was sequenced was peripheral blood. The receptors stem from a human donor with acute or convalescent COVID-19. The donor label of this sample is uncertain.

Only a few counts were recorded for this clone. This chain joins TRBV19 and TRBJ2-4; D is unclear. Trimming took 11 bases from V and 0 from J, leaving 11 bases between them. CDR1 and CDR2 (germline): LNHDA, SQIVND (reference sequence). The CDR3 totals 13 residues. CDR3 nucleotide sequence: TGTGCCGCCGGAGTCCCAGCCAAAAACATTCAGTACTTC. Translating gives CAAGVPAKNIQYF.

CDR3 in DNA: TGTGCCAGCAGCTTATATCCAGGGACCGGGGAGCTGTTTTTT. It codes for CASSLYPGTGELFF. This sequence joins TRBV11-2 and TRBJ2-2; TRBD1 might be the D (5 bases). Germline CDR1 and CDR2: SGHAT and FQNNGV. V was trimmed by 2 bases and J by 5 bases, leaving 9 bases between them. CDR3 length: 14 amino acids.

The chain employs TRBV2 and TRBJ1-6; possibly TRBD1 for D (5 bases). The CDR3 contains 13 residues. V lost 5 bases to trimming and J lost 7 bases, with 9 bases between them. CDR1 and CDR2 from the germline V gene are SNHLY and FYNNEI. The CDR3 loop reads CASSTDSNSPLHF. The CDR3 DNA is TGTGCCAGCAGTACCGACAGCAATTCACCCCTCCACTTT.

The chain employs TRBV3-1 (or the pseudogene TRBV3-2) and TRBJ2-3; D call uncertain. Germline lookup yields CDR1 LGHDT and CDR2 YNNKEL (reference sequence). Deletions cut 7 bases from V and 1 base from J, with 9 bases between. This CDR3 spans 13 amino acids. CDR3 DNA sequence: TGTGCCAGCAAAATACGCGGCACAGATACGCAGTATTTT. It encodes CASKIRGTDTQYF.

This clone is a singleton in its sample. The V and J genes are TRBV10-3 and TRBJ2-1; D is undetermined. This CDR3 region has 11 residues. V shed 6 bases and J shed 9 bases, with 9 bases lying between them. The germline CDR1 and CDR2 sequences are ENHRY and SYGVKD. The CDR3 sequence: CAISDTAEQFF. CDR3 DNA sequence: TGTGCCATCAGCGACACGGCTGAGCAGTTCTTC.

This clone came up a few times. V and J are TRBV11-2 and TRBJ2-2; TRBD1 aligns across 7 bases. Germline CDR1 is SGHAT and CDR2 is FQNNGV. The V gene end was trimmed by 1 base and the J gene end by 8 bases; junction bases not matched to a gene: 4. The CDR3 loop spans 14 amino acids. The CDR3 DNA reads as TGTGCCAGCAGCTTAGGACAGGGAAGGGGGGAGCTGTTTTTT. It specifies CASSLGQGRGELFF.

This chain joins TRBV7-3 and TRBJ1-1, with a tentative D call TRBD1 (5 bases). CDR3 length equals 15 residues. Trimming cost V 5 bases and J 1 base, with 14 bases left between them. Germline-derived CDR1 and CDR2 are SGHTA and FQGTGA. CDR3 sequence (DNA): TGTGCCAGCAGCCTTAGCCAGGGTTCGAACACTGAAGCTTTCTTT. Translating it yields CASSLSQGSNTEAFF.

The V gene is TRBV24-1, the J gene TRBJ1-2, with D perhaps matching TRBD1 (5 bases). V lost 3 bases and J 7 bases, leaving 17 bases between the germline ends. This CDR3 is 15 amino acids long. The germline V gene encodes CDR1 KGHDR and CDR2 SFDVKD. This chain's CDR3 is CATSDPTGREVGYTF. DNA for the CDR3: TGTGCCACCAGTGATCCGACGGGCAGGGAGGTTGGCTACACCTTC.

The count of this clone is one. This sequence joins TRBV19 and TRBJ1-1; no clear D. Germline CDR1 is LNHDA and CDR2 is SQIVND (reference sequence). The germline V and J ends were trimmed by 2 bases and 1 base, with 5 bases remaining between them. This CDR3 has 13 amino acids. CDR3 amino acids: CASSIKPNTEAFF. The CDR3 DNA reads as TGTGCCAGTAGTATAAAGCCGAACACTGAAGCTTTCTTT.